The clone carrying this TCR beta chain was seen once. Its antigen is still unknown. The PCR made use of 60 Vbeta and 13 Jbeta primers. Per the authors' pipeline: In a later analysis, the count reached some 88 million unique TCR beta chains, with roughly 12 million shared. Libraries were prepared by immunoSEQ multiplex PCR; TCRdb keeps only in-frame clonotypes and omits some of them. Clone size and the V and J calls come from that table; the DNA yielded D and trimming. The sample includes some 170,000 clones, about three quarters seen only once; the top ten take 6.3%. At sampling all donors were nominally healthy, likely with unrecorded immune exposures. The sample comes from a study of cytomegalovirus exposure and HLA in healthy donors. The study, taken as a whole, reports: In an earlier analysis, about 87% or about 30%: the productive usage of most TCR beta V segments. Listed as cytomegalovirus-associated were 164 TCR beta chains.

Germline-derived CDR1 and CDR2 are SGHDT and YYEEEE. Germline trimming cut 7 bases from V and 2 bases from J; bases unmatched to any gene: 11. The CDR3 has 15 amino acids. The chain has TRBV5-6 and TRBJ2-7; 8 bases match TRBD1. The receptor was derived from a man in his forties in good health and CMV-seropositive. The material sequenced was PBMCs. CDR3 DNA sequence: TGTGCCAGCTCTCCGGGGACAGGAGTTACCTACGAGCAGTACTTC. As protein: CASSPGTGVTYEQYF.